This T cell receptor (beta chain) came from a study of blood T cell repertoires in COVID-19. Study-wide context: PBMCs, B-cell-depleted T cells, or T cells provided the cDNA or gDNA that made up the material.

V lost 4 bases to trimming and J lost 5 bases; unmatched junction nucleotides: 9. CDR3 size: 15 residues. Germline loops: CDR1 SEHNR, CDR2 FQNEAQ (reference sequence). In the original analysis: Reference gene primer amplification yielded estimated nucleated cell counts. The table came from immunoSEQ multiplex PCR; TCRdb's copy has only in-frame clones and leaves some out. D and trimming were read from the DNA, whereas the V and J calls and clone size are those reported in that table. The data show 100,000 or so clones, more than 85% seen once. The sample was peripheral blood. The receptor was derived from a young man with acute or convalescent COVID-19. The chain joins TRBV7-9 to TRBJ2-5; 8 nucleotides match TRBD2. In DNA, the CDR3 is TGTGCCAGCAGCTCCGGGGGGGCAGCATTGGAGACCCAGTACTTC. This gives the protein CASSSGGAALETQYF.